These 20 T cell receptor beta chains were sequenced from one sample in a study of long-term antiretroviral therapy in people with HIV. Running of the v3.0 immunoSEQ assay took place at survey level. Sequencing was performed with immunoSEQ multiplex PCR; in TCRdb, only in-frame clones are kept and a portion is missing. This sample yields about 20,000 clones, of which about 90% are seen a single time; 2.5% to 3.5% belongs to the top ten. The sequenced sample was unsorted PBMCs, obtained around 2.7 years after starting antiretroviral therapy. The receptor source for this set is a woman aged 45-59 years with HIV.

V is TRBV5-4 and J is TRBJ1-1; TRBD1 aligns across 7 bases. V dropped 3 bases and J dropped 5; count of bases not matched to a gene: 4. The CDR3 contains 13 residues. Germline V gives CDR1 SGHNT, CDR2 YYREEE (reference sequence). CDR3 region: CASSSLQGTEAFF. CDR3 coding DNA: TGTGCCAGCAGCTCCTTACAGGGGACTGAAGCTTTCTTT.

The chain has TRBV5-6 and TRBJ1-2, with D perhaps TRBD1 (5 bases). The V end was cut by 0 bases, the J end by 1 base, with 13 bases between. This CDR3 region has 16 residues. Looked up from germline, CDR1 is SGHDT and CDR2 is YYEEEE. CDR3 DNA sequence: TGTGCCAGCAGCTTGGGGAACAGGATTCTTAACTATGGCTACACCTTC. Translating gives CASSLGNRILNYGYTF.

The chain combines TRBV28 with TRBJ1-5, with D uncertain. The germline V gene has CDR1 MDHEN and CDR2 SYDVKM. V gave up 6 bases and J gave up 4 bases, with 13 bases separating them. CDR3 length equals 14 residues. The CDR3 sequence is CASRQINSNQPQHF. In DNA, the CDR3 is TGTGCCAGCAGACAGATAAATTCGAATCAGCCCCAGCATTTT.

The chain carries TRBV7-9 and TRBJ2-7, with TRBD2 as a possible D gene (5 bases). From germline, CDR1 is SEHNR and CDR2 FQNEAQ (reference sequence). With 3 bases removed from V and 5 bases from J, the gap between germline ends came to 14 bases. The CDR3 is made up of 14 amino acids. CDR3 DNA sequence: TGTGCCAGCAGCTTCGGTATCGGGATCGACGAGCAGTACTTC. It codes for CASSFGIGIDEQYF.

The rearrangement uses TRBV7-3 and TRBJ2-1; TRBD1 might be the D (7 bases). The CDR3 loop spans 15 amino acids. Germline lookup yields CDR1 SGHTA and CDR2 FQGTGA. The V gene lost 5 bases and the J gene lost 4 bases, with 15 bases spanning the gap. CDR3 bases: TGTGCCAGCAGCCCTGCGGGACAGCAGTACAATGAGCAGTTCTTC. Translation gives CASSPAGQQYNEQFF.

In this sample, this clone turned up once. The chain links TRBV4-3 to TRBJ2-7; D not resolved. Trimming removed 5 bases from V and 5 bases from J, with 13 bases in between. The CDR3 loop spans 13 amino acids. Germline lookup yields CDR1 LGHNA and CDR2 YSLEER. In DNA form, the CDR3 reads TGCGCCAGCAGCACTAATCTAGAAAACGAGCAGTACTTC. This translates into CASSTNLENEQYF.

The V and J genes are TRBV18 and TRBJ1-1, with D perhaps matching TRBD1 (6 bases). The CDR3 is made up of 16 amino acids. Germline loops: CDR1 KGHSH, CDR2 LQKENI. The germline V and J ends were trimmed by 3 bases and 4 bases, with 18 bases remaining between them. Here the CDR3 reads CASSPRIQGGGTEAFF. The CDR3 coding sequence is TGTGCCAGCTCACCGCGTATACAGGGCGGAGGCACTGAAGCTTTCTTT.

For the CDR3, the DNA is TGCAGCGTTGAATACAGGGTAGTAGCCAATGAGCAGTTCTTC. It yields the protein CSVEYRVVANEQFF. This chain uses TRBV29-1 with TRBJ2-1; a possible D gene is TRBD1 (6 bases). V was clipped by 2 bases and J by 6 bases, with 14 bases between them. The CDR3 runs 14 residues. From germline, CDR1 is SQVTM and CDR2 ANQGSEA.

This chain uses TRBV2 with TRBJ2-1, with 11 bases aligning to TRBD2. The CDR3 has 14 amino acids. The junction had 2 bases not matched to a gene; V was cut back by 6 bases and J by 4 bases. Per the germline V gene, CDR1 is SNHLY and CDR2 is FYNNEI. The chain's CDR3 is CASSGTSGYNEQFF. In DNA form, the CDR3 reads TGTGCCAGCAGCGGGACTAGCGGTTACAATGAGCAGTTCTTC.

In this sample, this clone turned up once. V usage is TRBV28 and J usage is TRBJ2-7; D remains unclear. The CDR3 sequence is 13 residues long. Germline CDR1 MDHEN, CDR2 SYDVKM. Trimming pared 3 bases from V and 4 bases from J, leaving 10 bases between. The CDR3 nucleotides read TGTGCCAGCAGTTTGGCGCCGAGTTACGAGCAGTACTTC. It translates to CASSLAPSYEQYF.

This chain connects TRBV28 to TRBJ2-7, with 9 bases aligning to TRBD1. Per the germline V gene, CDR1 is MDHEN and CDR2 is SYDVKM. The V segment lost 7 bases and the J segment 6 bases; nucleotides outside the gene matches: 7. The CDR3 extends over 13 amino acids. The CDR3 nucleotides read TGTGCCAGCAAACAGGGGGCGGTTCGCGAGCAGTACTTC. It yields the protein CASKQGAVREQYF.

The gene calls are TRBV19 and TRBJ1-1; TRBD1 matches 7 bases. With V trimmed by 6 bases and J by 9 bases, 13 bases remained unmatched. The CDR3 covers 14 residues. Germline values: CDR1 LNHDA, CDR2 SQIVND (reference sequence). The CDR3 DNA follows: TGTGCCAGTAGAGACCAGGGGGGTTTTAGGAAAGCTTTCTTT. This encodes CASRDQGGFRKAFF. The full variable domain, completed using reference TRBV19 and TRBJ1-1, is DGGITQSPKYLFRKEGQNVTLSCEQNLNHDAMYWYRQDPGQGLRLIYYSQIVNDFQKGDIAEGYSVSREKKESFPLTVTSAQKNPTAFYLCASRDQGGFRKAFFGQGTRLTVV.

As DNA, the CDR3 is TGTGCCAGCTCACCTTACACAGATACGCAGTATTTT. This codes for CASSPYTDTQYF. The chain carries TRBV18 and TRBJ2-3; unclear D gene. V lost 3 bases and J 2 bases, leaving 3 bases between the germline ends. CDR3 length: 12 amino acids. CDR1 is KGHSH, CDR2 LQKENI, per germline. The full variable domain, its missing parts supplied by reference TRBV18 and TRBJ2-3, is NAGVMQNPRHLVRRRGQEARLRCSPMKGHSHVYWYRQLPEEGLKFMVYLQKENIIDESGMPKERFSAEFPKEGPSILRIQQVVRGDSAAYFCASSPYTDTQYFGPGTRLTVL.

The chain is built from TRBV27 and TRBJ2-3, with unresolved D. This CDR3 region has 15 residues. V was shortened by 3 bases and J by 2 bases, with 12 bases between the two germline ends. From germline, CDR1 is MNHEY and CDR2 SMNVEV (reference sequence). The CDR3: CASSFDGRITDTQYF. In DNA form, the CDR3 reads TGTGCCAGCAGTTTTGACGGCAGAATCACAGATACGCAGTATTTT.

The chain carries TRBV7-9 and TRBJ1-1; 7 nucleotides line up with TRBD1. J was trimmed by 6 bases and V by 1 base; bases with no gene match: 5. The CDR3 runs to 14 residues. Germline CDR1 SEHNR, CDR2 FQNEAQ (reference sequence). The CDR3 DNA reads as TGTGCCAGCAGCTTAGTGGGGACAGTGGCTGAAGCTTTCTTT. As protein: CASSLVGTVAEAFF.

The chain couples TRBV7-2 to TRBJ2-1, with TRBD2 matching 8 bases. The V and J ends lost 7 bases and 6 bases, in that order; junction bases with no gene match: 11. Per the germline V gene, CDR1 is SGHTA and CDR2 is FQGNSA. CDR3 length: 15 residues. CDR3 DNA: TGTGCCAGCAACGGGTTCGGCGGGAGGCCCAATGAGCAGTTCTTC. It codes for CASNGFGGRPNEQFF.

The genes are TRBV28 and TRBJ2-3; D gene unclear. CDR3 length equals 13 residues. Germline-derived CDR1 and CDR2 are MDHEN and SYDVKM. Trimming left V 2 bases short and J 4 bases short, with 7 bases between. CDR3 bases: TGTGCCAGCAGTTTACGACCCGCAGATACGCAGTATTTT. As protein: CASSLRPADTQYF.

This clone was detected only once. V usage is TRBV6-6 and J usage is TRBJ2-2; D might be TRBD2 (6 bases). The CDR3 runs 14 residues. Germline-derived CDR1 and CDR2 are MNHNY and SVGAGI (reference sequence). V was shortened by 2 bases and J by 6 bases, with 10 bases between the two germline ends. CDR3 amino acids: CASSYGPGAGELFF. The CDR3 DNA follows: TGTGCCAGCAGTTACGGTCCGGGGGCCGGGGAGCTGTTTTTT.

This chain connects TRBV6-5 to TRBJ2-7; D is tentatively TRBD1 or TRBD2 (5 bases each). The CDR3 length is 16 residues. Germline CDR1 MNHEY, CDR2 SVGAGI. The germline V and J ends were trimmed by 0 bases and 1 base, with 13 bases remaining between them. CDR3 protein: CASSYSGLAASYEQYF. Here the CDR3 DNA reads TGTGCCAGCAGTTACTCGGGGCTAGCCGCATCCTACGAGCAGTACTTC.

The gene calls are TRBV2 and TRBJ2-7, with a tentative D call TRBD1 (6 bases). Germline V gives CDR1 SNHLY, CDR2 FYNNEI. The CDR3 loop spans 15 amino acids. V lost 4 bases, J lost 2 bases, and 15 bases lay in between. The CDR3 coding sequence is TGTGCCAGCAGTGTATCCGGGACACTCACCTACGAGCAGTACTTC. Translation: CASSVSGTLTYEQYF.